Each of the 5 T cell receptor beta chains below was sequenced from the same sample in a study of metastatic and nonmetastatic thyroid tumors. No treatment of any kind had been given to any patient before thyroid surgery. MiXCR was used by TCRdb to re-call the PCR reads. The table records about 40,000 clones, around 10% of them present only once. The material sequenced was blood. The origin of the receptors is a female donor with papillary thyroid cancer or a benign thyroid nodule (not recorded which). Some clones in this sample may be carry-over from other donors' samples.

This clone was counted many times. The chain recombines TRBV7-2 with TRBJ1-1; D call uncertain. CDR3 size: 13 residues. The germline V and J ends were trimmed by 3 bases and 1 base, with 6 bases remaining between them. Per germline, CDR1 SGHTA and CDR2 FQGNSA. The CDR3 loop reads CASSFSENTEAFF. The DNA for the CDR3 is TGTGCCAGCAGCTTTTCAGAGAACACTGAAGCTTTCTTT. Together with reference TRBV7-2 and TRBJ1-1, the CDR3 gives the full variable domain: GAGVSQSPSNKVTEKGKDVELRCDPISGHTALYWYRQSLGQGLEFLIYFQGNSAPDKSGLPSDRFSAERTGGSVSTLTIQRTQQEDSAVYLCASSFSENTEAFFGQGTRLTVV.

This clone was counted ten times or more. The V gene is TRBV20-1, the J gene TRBJ2-4, with D tentatively TRBD1 or TRBD2 (6 bases each). The V and J ends lost 1 base and 2 bases respectively, with 9 bases between them. The CDR3 totals 14 residues. Germline assignment: CDR1 DFQATT and CDR2 SNEGSKA (reference sequence). CDR3 sequence: CSARGGGPKNIQYF. CDR3 bases: TGCAGTGCTAGAGGTGGGGGGCCCAAAAACATTCAGTACTTC.

The CDR3 DNA sequence: TGTGCCAGCAGCCAAGAGGCACAGCCTGGGGAGACCCAGTACTTC. Translating it yields CASSQEAQPGETQYF. The J gene is TRBJ2-5, the V gene TRBV3-1; D gene ambiguous. The CDR3 length is 15 residues. V was trimmed by 0 bases and J by 5 bases, leaving 13 bases between them. CDR1 is LGHDT, CDR2 YNNKEL, per germline (reference sequence).

This clone was detected many times. The chain carries TRBV28 and TRBJ1-2; 7 bases agree with TRBD1. This CDR3 has 16 amino acids. Trimming took 4 bases from V and 3 from J; bases not matched to a gene: 11. Germline V gene sequence: CDR1 MDHEN, CDR2 SYDVKM. CDR3 DNA: TGTGCCAGCAGTTCCAACTTGGGGACAGTCCACTATGGCTACACCTTC. It codes for CASSSNLGTVHYGYTF.

This clone has more than one count but fewer than ten. The J gene is TRBJ1-4, the V gene TRBV24-1; D perhaps matches TRBD1 (5 bases). V gave up 3 bases and J gave up 5 bases, with 9 bases separating them. Germline V gives CDR1 KGHDR, CDR2 SFDVKD. This CDR3 is built from 14 residues. The CDR3 nucleotides are TGTGCCACCAGTGATAACCAGGGAAATGAAAAACTGTTTTTT. Amino acids: CATSDNQGNEKLFF.